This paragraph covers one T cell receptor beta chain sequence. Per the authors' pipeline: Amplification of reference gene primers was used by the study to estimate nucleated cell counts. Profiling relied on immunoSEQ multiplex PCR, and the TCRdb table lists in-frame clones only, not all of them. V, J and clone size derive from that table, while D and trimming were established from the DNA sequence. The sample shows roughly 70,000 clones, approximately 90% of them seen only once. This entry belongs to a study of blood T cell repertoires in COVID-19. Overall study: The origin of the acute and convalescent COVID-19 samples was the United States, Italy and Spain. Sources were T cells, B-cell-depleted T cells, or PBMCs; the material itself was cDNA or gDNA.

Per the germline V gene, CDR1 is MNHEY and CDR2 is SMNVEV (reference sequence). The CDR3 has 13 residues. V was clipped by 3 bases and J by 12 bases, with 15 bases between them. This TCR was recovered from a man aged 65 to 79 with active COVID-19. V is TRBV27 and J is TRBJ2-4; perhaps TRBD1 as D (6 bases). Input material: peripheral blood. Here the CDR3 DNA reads TGTGCCAGCAGTTTGGTTTGGGGGCAGTATCAGTACTTC. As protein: CASSLVWGQYQYF.